The clone carrying this T cell receptor beta chain turned up a few times. Its antigen is undetermined. Expressed TCRB transcripts were sequenced because the entire RNA isolate underwent reverse transcription. The table came from immunoSEQ multiplex PCR; TCRdb's copy has only in-frame clones and leaves some out. This table holds a few hundred thousand clones, over 9.5% found once. These data belong to a study of beta chain features in type 1 diabetes. General study results and limits: Relative to healthy donors, patients appeared to have naive, central memory and Treg TCRB repertoires that were more similar.

Each of the sorted populations had a purity greater than 98%. The CDR3 is 16 amino acids. Trimming pared 4 bases from V and 4 bases from J, leaving 20 bases between. Germline-derived CDR1 and CDR2 are SGDLS and YYNGEE. Sequenced sample: naive CD4+ T cells from blood. V usage is TRBV9 and J usage is TRBJ1-1; D is perhaps TRBD1 (5 bases). This TCR was sampled from a woman aged 18-35 years in good health. CDR3 sequence: CASSLSGTPKTTEAFF. CDR3 coding DNA: TGTGCCAGCAGCCTTAGCGGGACTCCCAAGACCACTGAAGCTTTCTTT. The full variable domain, with the rest looked up from reference TRBV9 and TRBJ1-1, is DSGVTQTPKHLITATGQRVTLRCSPRSGDLSVYWYQQSLDQGLQFLIQYYNGEERAKGNILERFSAQQFPDLHSELNLSSLELGDSALYFCASSLSGTPKTTEAFFGQGTRLTVV.